These 22 T cell receptor beta chains share one sample of origin, sequenced in a study of blood T cell repertoires in COVID-19. Some clones are missing from TCRdb's copy, which holds only in-frame ones; the method was immunoSEQ multiplex PCR. The data hold about 59,000 clones, with around 79% observed a single time. The sample was peripheral blood. The receptors were gathered from a human donor in a cohort sampled during active COVID-19.

The V gene is TRBV6-2 or TRBV6-3, the J gene TRBJ2-3, with D possibly being TRBD2 (6 bases). CDR1 is MNHEY, CDR2 SVGEGT, per germline. V lost 0 bases and J 1 base, leaving 17 bases between the germline ends. This CDR3 is built from 18 residues. The CDR3 region has the DNA TGTGCCAGCAGTTACTCCGGCGAGCGGGTTCGCCGCACAGATACGCAGTATTTT. Translated, it gives CASSYSGERVRRTDTQYF.

This chain joins TRBV27 and TRBJ1-2; D remains ambiguous. CDR3 length: 15 residues. Between the trimmed V and J ends, which lost 5 bases and 5 bases, there was a span of 18 bases. Germline V gives CDR1 MNHEY, CDR2 SMNVEV (reference sequence). CDR3 bases: TGTGCCAGCAGTGAGGGAGTACCGGAGTATTATGGCTACACCTTC. This encodes CASSEGVPEYYGYTF.

The chain joins TRBV7-6 to TRBJ2-3; the D gene is possibly TRBD2 (5 bases). This CDR3 is built from 15 residues. V was shortened by 5 bases and J by 0 bases, with 12 bases between the two germline ends. CDR1 SGHVS and CDR2 FNYEAQ come from the germline V gene. CDR3 amino acids: CASSPGISSTDTQYF. Here the CDR3 DNA reads TGTGCCAGCAGCCCGGGGATATCGAGCACAGATACGCAGTATTTT.

About this clone itself: Because it lacks the conserved phenylalanine or tryptophan at the end, this CDR3 is likely a read error. The DNA is omitted, as the CDR3 cannot be located on it reliably, and the CDR3 follows TCRdb's listing. The V gene is TRBV7-9, the J gene TRBJ1-2; the table's D call of TRBD1 was not tested on the DNA. The germline gives CDR1 SEHNR, CDR2 FQNEAQ (reference sequence). The CDR3 is 14 residues long, ends included. CDR3: CASSTTADREGVRY.

The chain employs TRBV28 and TRBJ1-4; the match to TRBD1 covers 7 bases. V shed 1 base, J shed 5 bases, and the junction held 4 bases outside the gene matches. There are 15 residues in the CDR3. The germline V gene encodes CDR1 MDHEN and CDR2 SYDVKM. CDR3 sequence reads: CASSLLGTANEKLFF. Here the CDR3 DNA reads TGTGCCAGCAGTTTATTAGGGACAGCGAATGAAAAACTGTTTTTT.

In DNA, the CDR3 is TGTGCCAGCAGCCCCGGGACTAATGCAGGCGAGCAGTTCTTC. This translates into CASSPGTNAGEQFF. The V gene is TRBV5-8, the J gene TRBJ2-1, with 7 bases fitting TRBD2. Trimming removed 4 bases from V and 10 bases from J; junction bases left unmatched: 11. From germline, CDR1 is SGHTS and CDR2 YDEGEE. The CDR3 runs to 14 residues.

The chain is built from TRBV7-3 and TRBJ2-3, with D tentatively TRBD2 (6 bases). Germline assignment: CDR1 SGHTA and CDR2 FQGTGA. Trimming stripped 6 bases from V and 6 bases from J, with 13 bases between. The CDR3 covers 13 residues. This CDR3 reads CASSRQGGDTQYF. For the CDR3, the DNA is TGTGCCAGCAGTAGGCAAGGAGGGGATACGCAGTATTTT.

A few counts support this clone. The chain has TRBV5-1 and TRBJ1-2; 7 nucleotides align to TRBD1. V gave up 4 bases and J gave up 8 bases; unmatched junction bases: 5. The CDR3 is made up of 12 amino acids. CDR1 and CDR2 (germline): SGHRS, YFSETQ. The chain's CDR3 is CASSADRAGYTF. Written as DNA, the CDR3 is TGCGCCAGCAGCGCCGACAGGGCAGGCTACACCTTC.

CDR3 sequence: CASSHLTGHLSDTQYF. DNA of the CDR3: TGTGCCAGCAGTCACCTGACAGGTCACTTATCAGATACGCAGTATTTT. The chain joins TRBV25-1 to TRBJ2-3; D may be TRBD1 (6 bases). The ends were cut back, 5 bases at V and 4 bases at J, with 19 bases in the middle. The V gene's germline CDR1 is MGHDK and CDR2 SYGVNS. The length of the CDR3 is 16 residues.

The chain links TRBV7-9 to TRBJ2-3, with 10 bases matching TRBD2. With V trimmed by 5 bases and J by 2 bases, 7 bases remained unmatched. This CDR3 has 16 residues. Germline CDR1 SEHNR, CDR2 FQNEAQ (reference sequence). This CDR3 is CASSPSGRSPTDTQYF. CDR3 nucleotides: TGTGCCAGCAGCCCTAGCGGGAGAAGTCCCACAGATACGCAGTATTTT.

On this clone itself: This specimen includes other DNA sequences encoding the same CDR3. The chain couples TRBV7-2 to TRBJ2-3; TRBD1 aligns across 9 bases. Per the germline V gene, CDR1 is SGHTA and CDR2 is FQGNSA. Germline trimming cut 5 bases from V and 4 bases from J; bases unmatched to any gene: 7. This CDR3 is 15 amino acids long. The CDR3 region is CASSPRDRVADTQYF. As DNA, the CDR3 is TGTGCCAGCAGCCCCCGGGACAGGGTAGCAGATACGCAGTATTTT.

The rearrangement uses TRBV7-9 and TRBJ2-7; no clear D gene. The CDR3 runs to 12 residues. Germline V lookup: CDR1 SEHNR, CDR2 FQNEAQ (reference sequence). The V and J ends lost 8 bases and 3 bases respectively, with 11 bases between them. CDR3 in DNA: TGTGCCAGCGGAGCAATTGTCTACGAGCAGTACTTC. The encoded protein is CASGAIVYEQYF.

The chain links TRBV5-1 to TRBJ2-3; tentatively, D is TRBD2 (5 bases). V gave up 4 bases and J gave up 2 bases, with 14 bases separating them. CDR1 is SGHRS, CDR2 YFSETQ, per germline. This CDR3 comprises 15 residues. CDR3 amino acids: CASSGGRFLTDTQYF. CDR3 in DNA: TGCGCCAGCAGCGGTGGGAGATTCCTCACAGATACGCAGTATTTT.

This chain joins TRBV27 and TRBJ2-5; 12 nucleotides agree with TRBD2. This CDR3 has 17 amino acids. V lost 5 bases, J lost 1 base, and 8 bases stayed unmatched. CDR1 is MNHEY, CDR2 SMNVEV, per germline (reference sequence). The CDR3: CASSPLTSGGPQETQYF. CDR3 bases: TGTGCCAGCAGTCCCCTTACTAGCGGGGGGCCCCAAGAGACCCAGTACTTC.

The chain links TRBV6-5 to TRBJ1-6; 8 bases match TRBD1. Per germline, CDR1 MNHEY and CDR2 SVGAGI. This CDR3 has 14 amino acids. The V gene end was trimmed by 7 bases and the J gene end by 5 bases; junction bases not matched to a gene: 4. The CDR3 is CASNRDRNNSPLHF. The CDR3 DNA follows: TGTGCCAGCAACAGGGACAGGAATAATTCACCCCTCCACTTT.

There are many counts of this clone. The genes are TRBV11-2 and TRBJ2-2, with D perhaps matching TRBD2 (6 bases). V was cut by 0 bases and J by 8 bases, with 10 bases left in between. This CDR3 comprises 14 residues. CDR1 and CDR2 (germline): SGHAT, FQNNGV. Here the CDR3 DNA reads TGTGCCAGCAGCTTAGAAGGCGGGATAGGGGAGCTGTTTTTT. Amino acids: CASSLEGGIGELFF.

The V and J genes are TRBV5-1 and TRBJ2-7; TRBD2 matches 9 bases. The germline V gene has CDR1 SGHRS and CDR2 YFSETQ. Trimming removed 2 bases from V and 3 bases from J; junction bases left unmatched: 3. This CDR3 is 14 amino acids long. DNA of the CDR3: TGCGCCAGCAGCTTAGCGGGAGGAATCTACGAGCAGTACTTC. Protein sequence: CASSLAGGIYEQYF.

The gene calls are TRBV27 and TRBJ2-1; D might be TRBD2 (6 bases). CDR3 size: 15 residues. Germline CDR1 MNHEY, CDR2 SMNVEV (reference sequence). V shed 3 bases and J shed 7 bases, with 16 bases lying between them. CDR3 sequence: CASSLVRENSNEQFF. In nucleotides, the CDR3 is TGTGCCAGCAGTTTGGTACGGGAGAATTCGAATGAGCAGTTCTTC.

The table lists this clone with a count of one. V and J are TRBV27 and TRBJ1-2, with TRBD1 matching 8 bases. The V gene end was trimmed by 4 bases and the J gene end by 8 bases; junction bases not matched to a gene: 9. There are 14 residues in the CDR3. Germline V lookup: CDR1 MNHEY, CDR2 SMNVEV (reference sequence). CDR3 region: CASSSGRGQGGYTF. CDR3 sequence (DNA): TGTGCCAGCAGTTCAGGCAGGGGGCAGGGGGGCTACACCTTC.

This clone was counted only a few times. The chain links TRBV21-1 to TRBJ2-4; the table's D call TRBD1 went unverified against the DNA. TRBV21-1 is marked as a pseudogene. The CDR3 contains 15 residues. CDR3 protein: CASSKGEGDKNIQYF. The CDR3 DNA reads as TGTGCCAGCAGCAAAGGTGAAGGGGACAAAAACATTCAGTACTTC.

A single count supports this clone. This chain links TRBV7-2 with TRBJ2-7, with 8 nucleotides matching TRBD1. The CDR3 is made up of 12 amino acids. The germline gives CDR1 SGHTA, CDR2 FQGNSA. V was pared by 4 bases and J by 6 bases, with 2 bases of the junction left unmatched. CDR3 protein: CASSSTGAEQYF. For the CDR3, the DNA is TGTGCCAGCAGCTCGACAGGGGCCGAGCAGTACTTC.

The chain combines TRBV30 with TRBJ2-3; no definite D call. This CDR3 has 13 residues. With 2 bases removed from V and 4 bases from J, the gap between germline ends came to 10 bases. In germline, CDR1 is GTSNPN, CDR2 SVGIG (reference sequence). The DNA of the CDR3 is TGTGCCTGGAGTAAATCGGGTTCAGATACGCAGTATTTT. This gives the protein CAWSKSGSDTQYF.